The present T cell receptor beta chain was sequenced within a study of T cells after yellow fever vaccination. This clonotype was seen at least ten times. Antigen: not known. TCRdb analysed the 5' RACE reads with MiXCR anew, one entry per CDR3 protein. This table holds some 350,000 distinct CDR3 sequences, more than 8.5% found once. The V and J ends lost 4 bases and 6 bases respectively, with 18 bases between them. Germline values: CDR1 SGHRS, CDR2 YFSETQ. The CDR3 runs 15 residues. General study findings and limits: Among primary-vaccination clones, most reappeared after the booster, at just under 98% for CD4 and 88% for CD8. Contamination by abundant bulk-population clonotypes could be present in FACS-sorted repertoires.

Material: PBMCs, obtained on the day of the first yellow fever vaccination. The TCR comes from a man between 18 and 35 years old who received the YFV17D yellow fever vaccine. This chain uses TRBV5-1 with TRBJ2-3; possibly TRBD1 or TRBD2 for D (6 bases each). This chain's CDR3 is CASSLPGPGADTQYF. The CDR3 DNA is TGCGCCAGCAGCCTCCCCGGACCGGGGGCGGATACGCAGTATTTT.